This T cell receptor beta chain was retrieved from a study of T-cell memory formation after mild COVID-19. General observations from the study: Among clones contracting day 15 to 85, CD4/CD8 was balanced, whereas later expanders leaned CD4+. The second-wave clones peaking on day 37 were not confirmed as SARS-CoV-2-specific.

Trimming stripped 1 base from V and 0 bases from J, with 7 bases between. The CDR3 totals 15 residues. From germline, CDR1 is LGHNA and CDR2 YSLEER. UMIs and sample barcodes were carried by the TCR alpha and TCR beta cDNA libraries that 5'RACE produced using constant-segment primers. TCRdb recomputed calls from the 5' RACE reads with MiXCR, one row per CDR3 protein. The sample records roughly 370,000 distinct CDR3 sequences, 15% to 20% being singletons. Note on this clonotype: Antigen: not known.

Sequencing was carried out using PBMCs or a T cell subset sorted from them (not recorded which). The chain couples TRBV4-3 to TRBJ2-4; D remains unclear. The receptor's source is a man between 18 and 35 years old who had mild COVID-19 (a few samples of this study predate the infection). Cell type and time point are not known. CDR3 amino acids: CASSQGAIAKNIQYF. CDR3 bases: TGCGCCAGCAGCCAAGGAGCTATAGCCAAAAACATTCAGTACTTC.